Shown below are 8 T cell receptor beta chains from a single sample sequenced in a study of T cells in Graves' hyperthyroidism and ophthalmopathy. Amplified TCR beta CDR3 regions derived from RNA transcripts. HTBI primers drove first-round RT-PCR of the TCR CDR3. One entry per CDR3 protein, called by TCRdb with MiXCR from the multiplex PCR reads. The table has just over 550,000 distinct CDR3 sequences, about half seen once. The sequenced material came from peripheral blood or thyroid tissue (not recorded which). Receptors originate from a woman aged 18-29 years with Graves' hyperthyroidism.

The table lists this clonotype with a few counts. The gene calls are TRBV7-9 and TRBJ2-7; D is possibly TRBD2 (6 bases). The CDR3 has 13 amino acids. Between the trimmed V and J ends, which lost 5 bases and 3 bases, there was a span of 11 bases. Germline V gene lookup returns CDR1 SEHNR and CDR2 FQNEAQ (reference sequence). This CDR3 reads CASSPRLDYEQYF. The CDR3 DNA reads TGTGCCAGCAGCCCGAGACTAGACTACGAGCAGTACTTC.

The V gene is TRBV7-9, the J gene TRBJ2-6; D perhaps matches TRBD1 (6 bases). The CDR3 contains 15 residues. Looked up from germline, CDR1 is SEHNR and CDR2 is FQNEAQ (reference sequence). Between the trimmed V and J ends, which lost 5 bases and 4 bases, there was a span of 12 bases. The CDR3 loop reads CASSTGSPGANVLTF. Here the CDR3 DNA reads TGTGCCAGCAGCACAGGGAGCCCCGGGGCCAACGTCCTGACTTTC.

A note on this clonotype: The limits of the CDR3 on the DNA are not certain, so only TCRdb's listed CDR3 is given. The J gene is TRBJ2-7, the V gene TRBV6-2 or TRBV6-3; TRBD2, as called in the table, went unchecked against the DNA. Including both end residues, the CDR3 is 18 amino acids long. The germline V gene has CDR1 MNHEY and CDR2 SVGEGT. CDR3 amino acids: CATRCASSPPREPYEQYF.

This clonotype was detected many times. V is TRBV29-1 and J is TRBJ1-2; 11 bases line up with TRBD1. Trimming at V came to 8 bases and at J to 8 bases, leaving 10 bases not matched to a gene. The CDR3 length is 13 residues. Looked up from germline, CDR1 is SQVTM and CDR2 is ANQGSEA. CDR3 sequence reads: CSFAGTGGSGYTF. In nucleotides, the CDR3 is TGCAGCTTTGCCGGGACAGGGGGGTCCGGCTACACCTTC.

Notes on this clonotype: The junction departs from germline at one end; a sequencing error may be responsible. This chain uses TRBV29-1 with TRBJ2-3; D not certain. Germline CDR1 SQVTM, CDR2 ANQGSEA. This CDR3 region has 15 residues. The CDR3 reads CSVETGLEGPDKQYF. The CDR3 DNA follows: TGCAGCGTTGAGACCGGGCTAGAAGGACCAGATAAGCAGTATTTT.

As for this clonotype: Given a much more abundant clone one base away, this may be a read error. This chain links TRBV15 with TRBJ2-7, with D maybe TRBD1 (6 bases). V was clipped by 6 bases and J by 3 bases, with 18 bases between them. Germline lookup yields CDR1 LNHNV and CDR2 YYDKDF (reference sequence). The CDR3 has 15 residues. The CDR3 nucleotides read TGTGCCACCAGAGACAGGTCGGTGGGGCACTACGAGCAGTACTTC. It translates to CATRDRSVGHYEQYF.

This clonotype appeared a single time. The chain links TRBV7-2 to TRBJ2-7, with 7 bases aligning to TRBD1. Trimming cost V 3 bases and J 3 bases; bases outside gene matches: 8. CDR3 length: 15 amino acids. Per germline, CDR1 SGHTA and CDR2 FQGNSA. CDR3 loop: CASSLDRRKDYEQYF. As DNA, the CDR3 is TGTGCCAGCAGCTTGGACAGGAGGAAGGACTACGAGCAGTACTTC. Using reference TRBV7-2 and TRBJ2-7 for the parts outside the CDR3, the full variable domain is GAGVSQSPSNKVTEKGKDVELRCDPISGHTALYWYRQSLGQGLEFLIYFQGNSAPDKSGLPSDRFSAERTGGSVSTLTIQRTQQEDSAVYLCASSLDRRKDYEQYFGPGTRLTVT.

This clonotype has just a few counts. The chain couples TRBV7-6 to TRBJ1-2; D is unresolved. Trimming left V 6 bases short and J 4 bases short, with 21 bases between. There are 16 residues in the CDR3. CDR1 is SGHVS and CDR2 is FNYEAQ in the germline V gene. CDR3 DNA sequence: TGTGCCAGCAGTTTATCGGGCTCGGGGTGGGCCTATGGCTACACCTTC. Residues: CASSLSGSGWAYGYTF.